These 12 T cell receptor beta chains share one sample of origin, sequenced in a study of T cells in localized non-small cell lung cancer. Assay: immunoSEQ multiplex PCR; the TCRdb copy retains only in-frame clones and omits some. This sample carries 10,000 to 15,000 clones, about four fifths of them seen once, and the ten largest clones take under 30%. The specimen was peripheral blood, collected before any cancer treatment. The receptor set was obtained from a male donor aged 60 or over with stage I squamous cell lung carcinoma.

The chain links TRBV12-5 to TRBJ1-1; D may be TRBD1 (5 bases). Germline lookup yields CDR1 LGHNT and CDR2 FRNRAP. The germline V and J ends were trimmed by 5 bases and 7 bases, with 17 bases remaining between them. The CDR3 has 14 residues. The CDR3 region has the DNA TGTGCTAGTGGTCCCTCCGGGGCCGGGGGTGAAGCTTTCTTT. Amino acids: CASGPSGAGGEAFF.

J is TRBJ1-2 and V is TRBV28; D not certain. Germline V gives CDR1 MDHEN, CDR2 SYDVKM. The V end lost 4 bases, the J end lost 0 bases, and 6 bases lay between the germline ends. This CDR3 spans 13 amino acids. The CDR3 DNA reads as TGTGCCAGCAGTTCTCTAGCTAACTATGGCTACACCTTC. Protein product: CASSSLANYGYTF.

The gene calls are TRBV28 and TRBJ1-5; D is possibly TRBD1 (5 bases). Trimming stripped 6 bases from V and 5 bases from J, with 14 bases between. The CDR3 sequence is 14 residues long. Germline values: CDR1 MDHEN, CDR2 SYDVKM. The CDR3: CASSPRTTDQPQHF. Here the CDR3 DNA reads TGTGCCAGCAGCCCCAGGACAACCGATCAGCCCCAGCATTTT.

This chain links TRBV14 with TRBJ2-1; TRBD2 matches 10 bases. V was pared by 4 bases and J by 4 bases, with 10 bases of the junction left unmatched. This CDR3 is built from 17 residues. Germline V gene sequence: CDR1 SGHDN, CDR2 FVKESK. The CDR3 DNA reads as TGTGCCAGCAGCCCATTCTACTCTAGCGGGAGTTACAATGAGCAGTTCTTC. Translating gives CASSPFYSSGSYNEQFF.

This clone was counted a single time. The chain is built from TRBV2 and TRBJ2-1; D is possibly TRBD1 (5 bases). The V end was cut by 7 bases, the J end by 0 bases, with 13 bases between. From germline, CDR1 is SNHLY and CDR2 FYNNEI. This CDR3 comprises 15 residues. The CDR3 protein is CASKVQRGSYNEQFF. The CDR3 DNA reads TGTGCCAGCAAAGTCCAAAGGGGCTCCTACAATGAGCAGTTCTTC.

The genes are TRBV5-4 and TRBJ2-7; 11 nucleotides align to TRBD2. The CDR3 runs 15 residues. With V trimmed by 2 bases and J by 6 bases, 7 bases remained unmatched. Germline values: CDR1 SGHNT, CDR2 YYREEE (reference sequence). CDR3 DNA: TGTGCCAGCAGCTTCACACTAGCGGGAGCGGGCGAGCAGTACTTC. The encoded protein is CASSFTLAGAGEQYF.

The chain has TRBV5-1 and TRBJ2-5; 8 nucleotides align to TRBD2. Per germline, CDR1 SGHRS and CDR2 YFSETQ. There are 15 residues in the CDR3. J was trimmed by 2 bases and V by 1 base; bases with no gene match: 4. The CDR3 here is CASSLQSSGQETQYF. The DNA of the CDR3 is TGCGCCAGCAGCTTGCAGTCTAGCGGGCAAGAGACCCAGTACTTC.

This CDR3 reads CASRSGPPKGGDTQYF. The CDR3 DNA sequence: TGTGCCAGCAGATCCGGGCCTCCGAAGGGTGGAGATACGCAGTATTTT. This sequence joins TRBV7-9 and TRBJ2-3, with D unresolved. CDR1 SEHNR and CDR2 FQNEAQ come from the germline V gene (reference sequence). This CDR3 spans 16 amino acids. Trimming removed 6 bases from V and 5 bases from J, with 21 bases in between.

J is TRBJ1-1 and V is TRBV7-9; D uncertain. Trimming cost V 5 bases and J 5 bases, with 18 bases left between them. The CDR3 covers 15 residues. Germline V lookup: CDR1 SEHNR, CDR2 FQNEAQ (reference sequence). The chain's CDR3 is CASSALRWERTEAFF. The CDR3, as DNA: TGTGCCAGCAGCGCCTTGAGATGGGAAAGGACTGAAGCTTTCTTT.

The V and J genes are TRBV11-2 and TRBJ2-7, with a possible D match to TRBD2 (5 bases). Trimming cost V 4 bases and J 6 bases, with 16 bases left between them. Looked up from germline, CDR1 is SGHAT and CDR2 is FQNNGV. This CDR3 spans 14 amino acids. The chain's CDR3 is CASSSLSGVSEQYF. CDR3 bases: TGTGCCAGCAGCTCCCTCTCCGGGGTGAGCGAGCAGTACTTC.

CDR3 in amino acids: CSVDEGGRGYTF. The CDR3 bases are TGCAGCGTTGATGAGGGGGGACGAGGCTACACCTTC. The chain recombines TRBV29-1 with TRBJ1-2; D may be TRBD1 (6 bases). The CDR3 runs to 12 residues. In germline, CDR1 is SQVTM, CDR2 ANQGSEA. Trimming shortened V by 3 bases and J by 8 bases, and 13 bases separated the two germline ends.

The chain couples TRBV19 to TRBJ1-2, with 7 bases fitting TRBD1. The germline CDR1 and CDR2 sequences are LNHDA and SQIVND (reference sequence). This CDR3 spans 14 amino acids. With V trimmed by 7 bases and J by 7 bases, 12 bases remained unmatched. The DNA for the CDR3 is TGTGCCAGTACCACCACGGGGACAGTAAGTGGCTACACCTTC. It is translated as CASTTTGTVSGYTF.